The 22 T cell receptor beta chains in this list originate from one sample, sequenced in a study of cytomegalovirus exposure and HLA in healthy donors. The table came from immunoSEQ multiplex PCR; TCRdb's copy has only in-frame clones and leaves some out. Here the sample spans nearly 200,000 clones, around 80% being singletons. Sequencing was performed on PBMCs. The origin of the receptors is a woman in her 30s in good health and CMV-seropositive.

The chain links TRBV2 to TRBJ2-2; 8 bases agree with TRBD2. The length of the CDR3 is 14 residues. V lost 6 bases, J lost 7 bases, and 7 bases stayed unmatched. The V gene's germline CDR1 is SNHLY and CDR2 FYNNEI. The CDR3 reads CASSHGGGGGELFF. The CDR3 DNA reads TGTGCCAGCAGCCACGGGGGGGGCGGCGGGGAGCTGTTTTTT.

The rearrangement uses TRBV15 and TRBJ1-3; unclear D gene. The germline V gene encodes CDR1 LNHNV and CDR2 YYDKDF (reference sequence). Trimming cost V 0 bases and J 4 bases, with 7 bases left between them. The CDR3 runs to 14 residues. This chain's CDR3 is CATSRDTIGNTIYF. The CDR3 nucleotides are TGTGCCACCAGCAGAGACACTATCGGAAACACCATATATTTT.

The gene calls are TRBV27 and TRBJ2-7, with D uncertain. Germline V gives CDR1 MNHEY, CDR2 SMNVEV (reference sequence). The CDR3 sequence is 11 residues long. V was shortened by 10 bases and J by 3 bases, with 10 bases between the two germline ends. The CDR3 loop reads CATSTIYEQYF. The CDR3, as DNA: TGTGCCACCTCGACAATCTACGAGCAGTACTTC.

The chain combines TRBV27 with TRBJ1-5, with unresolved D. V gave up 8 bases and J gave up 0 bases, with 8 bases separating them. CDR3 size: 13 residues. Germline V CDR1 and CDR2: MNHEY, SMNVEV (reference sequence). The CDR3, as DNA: TGTGCCAGCGGCGACTATAGCAATCAGCCCCAGCATTTT. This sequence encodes CASGDYSNQPQHF.

CDR3 nucleotide sequence: TGCAGCGTTTTAGCGGAAAGCACAGATACGCAGTATTTT. Protein: CSVLAESTDTQYF. This chain joins TRBV29-1 and TRBJ2-3, with D possibly TRBD2 on 6 matching bases. The CDR3 extends over 13 amino acids. Deletions cut 5 bases from V and 0 bases from J, with 9 bases between. The germline V gene has CDR1 SQVTM and CDR2 ANQGSEA.

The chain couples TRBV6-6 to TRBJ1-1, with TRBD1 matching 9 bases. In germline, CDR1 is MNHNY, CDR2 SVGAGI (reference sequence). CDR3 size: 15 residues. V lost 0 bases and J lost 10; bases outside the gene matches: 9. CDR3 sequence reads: CASSYSNRGLDVAFF. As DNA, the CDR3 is TGTGCCAGCAGTTACTCTAACAGGGGGCTGGATGTAGCTTTCTTT.

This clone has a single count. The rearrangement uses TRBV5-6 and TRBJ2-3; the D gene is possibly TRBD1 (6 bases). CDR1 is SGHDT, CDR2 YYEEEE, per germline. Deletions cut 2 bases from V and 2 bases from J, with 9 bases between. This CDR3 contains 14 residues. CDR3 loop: CASSFPGATDTQYF. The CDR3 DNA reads TGTGCCAGCAGCTTTCCAGGGGCCACAGATACGCAGTATTTT.

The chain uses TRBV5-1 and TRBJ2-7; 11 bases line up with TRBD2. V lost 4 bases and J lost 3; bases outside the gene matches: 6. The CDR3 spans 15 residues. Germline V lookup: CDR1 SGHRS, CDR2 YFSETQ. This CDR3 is CASSPRLAGIYEQYF. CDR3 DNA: TGCGCCAGCAGCCCTCGACTAGCGGGAATCTACGAGCAGTACTTC.

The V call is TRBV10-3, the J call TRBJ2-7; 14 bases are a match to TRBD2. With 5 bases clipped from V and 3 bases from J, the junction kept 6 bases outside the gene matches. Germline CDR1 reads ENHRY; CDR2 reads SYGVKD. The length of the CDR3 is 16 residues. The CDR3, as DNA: TGTGCCATCAGTTCTGAGGGGACTAGCGGGAGCTACGAGCAGTACTTC. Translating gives CAISSEGTSGSYEQYF.

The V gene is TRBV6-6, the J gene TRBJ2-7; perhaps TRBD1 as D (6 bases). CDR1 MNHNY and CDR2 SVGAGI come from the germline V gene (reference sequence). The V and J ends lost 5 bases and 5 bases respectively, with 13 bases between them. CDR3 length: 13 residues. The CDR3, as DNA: TGTGCCAGCAGTGCCAAACAGGGTAACGAGCAGTACTTC. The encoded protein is CASSAKQGNEQYF.

The CDR3 nucleotides are TGTGCCAGCAGGGAGGACAGCCTTAACTATGGCTACACCTTC. This sequence encodes CASREDSLNYGYTF. The chain couples TRBV2 to TRBJ1-2, with a weak D call TRBD1 (6 bases). The ends were cut back, 6 bases at V and 1 base at J, with 12 bases in the middle. The CDR3 consists of 14 residues. Germline loops: CDR1 SNHLY, CDR2 FYNNEI.

As DNA, the CDR3 is TGTGCCAGCAGCCATGCTACACTGGGACTAGCGGGATCGAATGAGCAGTTCTTC. Translation gives CASSHATLGLAGSNEQFF. The V gene is TRBV4-2, the J gene TRBJ2-1; 13 bases agree with TRBD2. Germline CDR1 LGHNA, CDR2 YNFKEQ. After removal of 3 bases from V and 7 bases from J, the junction contained 12 bases not matched to a gene. This CDR3 comprises 18 residues.

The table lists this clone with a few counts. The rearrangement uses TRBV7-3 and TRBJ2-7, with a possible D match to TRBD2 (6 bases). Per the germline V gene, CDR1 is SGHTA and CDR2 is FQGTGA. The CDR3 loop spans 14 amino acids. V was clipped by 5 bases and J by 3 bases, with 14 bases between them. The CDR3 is CASSPDSGFYEQYF. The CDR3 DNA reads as TGTGCCAGCAGCCCCGACAGCGGGTTCTACGAGCAGTACTTC.

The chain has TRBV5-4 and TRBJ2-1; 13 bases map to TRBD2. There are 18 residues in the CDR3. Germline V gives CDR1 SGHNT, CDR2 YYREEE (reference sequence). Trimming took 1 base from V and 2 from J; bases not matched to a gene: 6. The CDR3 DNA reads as TGTGCCAGCAGCTTGCTACTAGCGGGAGGGCCGGCCTACAATGAGCAGTTCTTC. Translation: CASSLLLAGGPAYNEQFF.

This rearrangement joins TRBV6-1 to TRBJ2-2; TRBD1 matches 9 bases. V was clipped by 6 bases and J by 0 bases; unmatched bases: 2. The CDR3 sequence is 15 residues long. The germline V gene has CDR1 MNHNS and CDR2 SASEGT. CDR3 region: CASRRDRANTGELFF. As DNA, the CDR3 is TGTGCCAGCAGAAGGGACAGGGCGAACACCGGGGAGCTGTTTTTT.

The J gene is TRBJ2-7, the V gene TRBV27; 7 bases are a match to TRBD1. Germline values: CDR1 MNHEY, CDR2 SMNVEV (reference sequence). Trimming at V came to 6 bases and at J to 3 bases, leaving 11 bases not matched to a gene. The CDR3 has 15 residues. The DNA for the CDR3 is TGTGCCAGCAGCCCCCCGAACAGGGGCCTCTACGAGCAGTACTTC. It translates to CASSPPNRGLYEQYF.

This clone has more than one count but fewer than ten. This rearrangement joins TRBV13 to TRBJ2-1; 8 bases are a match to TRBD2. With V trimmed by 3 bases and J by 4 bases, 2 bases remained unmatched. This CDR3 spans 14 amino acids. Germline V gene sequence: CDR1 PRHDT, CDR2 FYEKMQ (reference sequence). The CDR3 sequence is CASSFQREYNEQFF. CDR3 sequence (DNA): TGTGCCAGCAGCTTCCAGCGGGAGTACAATGAGCAGTTCTTC.

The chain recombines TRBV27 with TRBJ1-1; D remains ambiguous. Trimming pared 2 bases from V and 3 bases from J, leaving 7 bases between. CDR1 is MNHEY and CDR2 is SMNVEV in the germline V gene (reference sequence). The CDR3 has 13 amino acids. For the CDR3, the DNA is TGTGCCAGCAGTTTAAGACTGGACACTGAAGCTTTCTTT. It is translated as CASSLRLDTEAFF.

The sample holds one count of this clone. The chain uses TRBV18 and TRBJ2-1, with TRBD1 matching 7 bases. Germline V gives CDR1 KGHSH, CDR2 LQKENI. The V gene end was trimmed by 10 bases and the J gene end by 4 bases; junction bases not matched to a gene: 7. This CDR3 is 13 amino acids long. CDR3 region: CATNRGSYNEQFF. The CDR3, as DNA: TGTGCCACCAACAGGGGTTCATACAATGAGCAGTTCTTC.

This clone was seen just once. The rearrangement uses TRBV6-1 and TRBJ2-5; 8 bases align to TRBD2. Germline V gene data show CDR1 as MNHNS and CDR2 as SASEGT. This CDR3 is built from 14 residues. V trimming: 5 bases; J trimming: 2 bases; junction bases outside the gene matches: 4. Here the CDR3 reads CASSPGRDQETQYF. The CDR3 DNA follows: TGTGCCAGCAGTCCCGGGAGGGATCAAGAGACCCAGTACTTC.

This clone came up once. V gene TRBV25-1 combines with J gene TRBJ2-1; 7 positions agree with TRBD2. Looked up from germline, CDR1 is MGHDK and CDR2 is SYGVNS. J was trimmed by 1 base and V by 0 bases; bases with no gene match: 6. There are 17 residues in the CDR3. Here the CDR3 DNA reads TGTGCCAGCAGTGAATATGGCGGGAGTGCATCCTACAATGAGCAGTTCTTC. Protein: CASSEYGGSASYNEQFF.

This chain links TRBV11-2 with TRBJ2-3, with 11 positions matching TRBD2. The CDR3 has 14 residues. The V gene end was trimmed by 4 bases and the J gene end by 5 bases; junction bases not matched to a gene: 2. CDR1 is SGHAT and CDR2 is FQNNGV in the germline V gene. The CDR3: CASSSGLAGDTQYF. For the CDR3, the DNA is TGTGCCAGCAGCTCCGGACTAGCGGGAGATACGCAGTATTTT.